What follows are 10 T cell receptor beta chains derived from one specimen sequenced in a study of T cell repertoires and HLA-DP antigens. This table comes from immunoSEQ multiplex PCR, and its TCRdb copy is limited to in-frame clones, with some not included. This sample yields around 90,000 clones, of which around nine tenths are seen a single time; less than 2% belongs to the top ten. These receptors are not linked to any known antigen. The sample taken for sequencing was CD4+ T cells from PBMCs. Every receptor here comes from a man aged 50 to 60 in good health and CMV-seronegative.

The J gene is TRBJ1-6, the V gene TRBV6-6; 9 bases are shared with TRBD1. The ends lost 4 bases at V and 5 bases at J; junction bases unmatched: 3. The germline CDR1 and CDR2 sequences are MNHNY and SVGAGI (reference sequence). The CDR3 runs to 15 residues. The CDR3 coding sequence is TGTGCCAGCAGTTCTAGGACAGGGGATAATTCACCCCTCCACTTT. It translates to CASSSRTGDNSPLHF.

The CDR3 nucleotides read TGCAGCGTGGATGGCAGAGATACCTACGAGCAGTACTTC. It codes for CSVDGRDTYEQYF. This chain uses TRBV29-1 with TRBJ2-7, with D hard to call. Germline V gene sequence: CDR1 SQVTM, CDR2 ANQGSEA. The CDR3 extends over 13 amino acids. V was trimmed by 6 bases and J by 2 bases, leaving 14 bases between them.

This clone was observed a single time. The rearrangement links TRBV11-2 to TRBJ1-6; D unresolved. There are 15 residues in the CDR3. Germline V gene lookup returns CDR1 SGHAT and CDR2 FQNNGV. V was clipped by 5 bases and J by 7 bases, with 15 bases between them. CDR3 bases: TGTGCCAGCAGCCGATCGTCGATAGAAAATTCACCCCTCCACTTT. It codes for CASSRSSIENSPLHF.

The chain links TRBV1 to TRBJ1-2. TRBV1 is recorded as a pseudogene. This CDR3 is built from 13 residues. The CDR3 loop reads CTSSQEPNYGYTF. The CDR3, as DNA: TGCACCAGCAGCCAAGAACCCAACTATGGCTACACCTTC.

The chain carries TRBV30 and TRBJ2-3, with D perhaps TRBD1 (5 bases). The V and J ends lost 3 bases and 5 bases respectively, with 15 bases between them. The V gene's germline CDR1 is GTSNPN and CDR2 SVGIG (reference sequence). The CDR3 consists of 14 residues. CDR3 region: CAWRGWGPVDTQYF. CDR3 bases: TGTGCCTGGAGAGGATGGGGCCCCGTAGATACGCAGTATTTT.

V gene TRBV30 combines with J gene TRBJ2-3, with no clear D. There are 16 residues in the CDR3. Per germline, CDR1 GTSNPN and CDR2 SVGIG (reference sequence). V shed 5 bases and J shed 2 bases, with 20 bases lying between them. The chain's CDR3 is CAWGKSPAPFTDTQYF. The DNA for the CDR3 is TGTGCCTGGGGTAAAAGTCCGGCGCCTTTCACAGATACGCAGTATTTT.

The rearrangement links TRBV7-2 to TRBJ2-2, with D unresolved. Germline lookup yields CDR1 SGHTA and CDR2 FQGNSA. V lost 0 bases and J 4 bases, leaving 9 bases between the germline ends. The CDR3 totals 15 residues. The CDR3 reads CASSLALVSTGELFF. CDR3 nucleotide sequence: TGTGCCAGCAGCTTAGCGCTGGTTTCCACCGGGGAGCTGTTTTTT.

This rearrangement joins TRBV7-2 to TRBJ2-3; D may match TRBD1 or TRBD2 (5 bases each). The germline CDR1 and CDR2 sequences are SGHTA and FQGNSA. Trimming stripped 1 base from V and 6 bases from J, with 20 bases between. This CDR3 has 17 residues. The CDR3 spells CASSLDRPGTARDTQYF. CDR3 DNA sequence: TGTGCCAGCAGCTTAGATAGGCCTGGGACGGCCCGGGATACGCAGTATTTT.

This clone was observed a few times. The genes are TRBV2 and TRBJ1-5; unclear D gene. The CDR3 is 14 residues long. Trimming took off 5 bases at V and 4 bases at J, with 12 bases between the two ends. Looked up from germline, CDR1 is SNHLY and CDR2 is FYNNEI. The CDR3 loop reads CASSPAGPNQPQHF. DNA of the CDR3: TGTGCCAGCAGTCCCGCCGGGCCGAATCAGCCCCAGCATTTT. The variable domain in full, completed from reference TRBV2 and TRBJ1-5, reads EPEVTQTPSHQVTQMGQEVILRCVPISNHLYFYWYRQILGQKVEFLVSFYNNEISEKSEIFDDQFSVERPDGSNFTLKIRSTKLEDSAMYFCASSPAGPNQPQHFGDGTRLSIL.

Comments on this clone: The same CDR3 can be traced to other DNA sequences in this sample. The rearrangement uses TRBV19 and TRBJ2-2, with TRBD1 identical over 12 bases. The CDR3 sequence is 16 residues long. Germline V gene sequence: CDR1 LNHDA, CDR2 SQIVND (reference sequence). The ends lost 4 bases at V and 4 bases at J; junction bases unmatched: 4. In DNA form, the CDR3 reads TGTGCCAGTAGTAAGGGACAGGGGGCGGGCACCGGGGAGCTGTTTTTT. It translates to CASSKGQGAGTGELFF.